This T cell receptor beta chain was sequenced during a study of T cell repertoires in cytomegalovirus infection. TCRdb passed the reads through MiXCR, listing each CDR3 protein once. The sample includes roughly 570,000 distinct CDR3 sequences, approximately 40% of them seen just once. The CDR3 extends over 16 amino acids. V dropped 3 bases and J dropped 2; count of bases not matched to a gene: 7. Germline V gene sequence: CDR1 SGHTA, CDR2 FQGNSA. Regarding this clonotype: No antigen is known for it.

The TCR originated in a human donor in good health (CMV status not recorded). Some clones in this sample may be carry-over from other donors' samples. This sequence joins TRBV7-2 and TRBJ2-3; TRBD2 agrees at 8 bases. The material was cultured PBMCs, obtained from culture after CMV antigen stimulation. CDR3 sequence (DNA): TGTGCCAGCAGCTTGGCCGGGGGGGACTCCACAGATACGCAGTATTTT. As protein: CASSLAGGDSTDTQYF.